A single sample gave rise to the 20 T cell receptor beta chains below, sequenced in a study of blood T cell repertoires in COVID-19 (TCRdb year 2020). The method was the immunoSEQ multiplex PCR assay. TCRdb took over this immuneACCESS table, retaining in-frame rearrangements with V and J assigned. Such tables are incomplete; in checked studies, under half of the missing clones stem from an unresolved V gene, and the remainder is unexplained. This sample comprises about 110,000 clones, 84% of them detected only once. Under 7% of the sample is in the top ten clones. Sequencing input: peripheral blood. The source is a woman in her fifties or sixties with acute or convalescent COVID-19.

The chain recombines TRBV5-5 with TRBJ2-5; 7 bases align to TRBD1. CDR1 SGHKS and CDR2 YYEKEE come from the germline V gene (reference sequence). With 3 bases clipped from V and 3 bases from J, the junction kept 5 bases outside the gene matches. The CDR3 runs to 14 residues. The CDR3 nucleotides are TGTGCCAGCAGCTCCCGACAGGGTGAAGAGACCCAGTACTTC. Translating gives CASSSRQGEETQYF. Together with reference TRBV5-5 and TRBJ2-5, the CDR3 gives the full variable domain: DAGVTQSPTHLIKTRGQQVTLRCSPISGHKSVSWYQQVLGQGPQFIFQYYEKEERGRGNFPDRFSARQFPNYSSELNVNALLLGDSALYLCASSSRQGEETQYFGPGTRLLVL.

For this clone: A junction boundary mismatches the germline segment, possibly from a read error. This chain links TRBV9 with TRBJ1-1, with 8 nucleotides matching TRBD1. The germline V gene has CDR1 SGDLS and CDR2 YYNGEE. The CDR3 runs 14 residues. The CDR3 DNA reads TGTGCCAGCAGCCCGAGGACAGGGAACGCTGAAGCTTTCTTT. It codes for CASSPRTGNAEAFF.

The rearrangement uses TRBV12-3 or TRBV12-4 and TRBJ2-7; a possible D gene is TRBD2 (6 bases). Trimming took 8 bases from V and 7 from J, leaving 15 bases between them. CDR3 length: 12 residues. The CDR3 coding sequence is TGTGCCAGCGGGCCCTGGGGAGGAGAGCAGTACTTC. The encoded protein is CASGPWGGEQYF.

This chain links TRBV19 with TRBJ1-6; TRBD1 agrees at 8 bases. The CDR3 covers 13 residues. Per germline, CDR1 LNHDA and CDR2 SQIVND (reference sequence). With 5 bases clipped from V and 8 bases from J, the junction kept 2 bases outside the gene matches. The CDR3 nucleotides read TGTGCCAGTAGTTCAGGGGGCGATTCACCCCTCCACTTT. It yields the protein CASSSGGDSPLHF.

The chain couples TRBV7-2 to TRBJ1-2, with 7 bases identical to TRBD1. In germline, CDR1 is SGHTA, CDR2 FQGNSA. This CDR3 is 15 amino acids long. Trimming took 4 bases from V and 7 from J; bases not matched to a gene: 12. The CDR3 DNA is TGTGCCAGCAGCTCCCCACTGACAGGGTCGGGTGGCTACACCTTC. Translated: CASSSPLTGSGGYTF. Drawing the rest from reference TRBV7-2 and TRBJ1-2, the complete variable domain is GAGVSQSPSNKVTEKGKDVELRCDPISGHTALYWYRQSLGQGLEFLIYFQGNSAPDKSGLPSDRFSAERTGGSVSTLTIQRTQQEDSAVYLCASSSPLTGSGGYTFGSGTRLTVV.

The chain employs TRBV18 and TRBJ1-2; D unresolved. CDR3 length: 13 amino acids. Germline V gene sequence: CDR1 KGHSH, CDR2 LQKENI. Trimming took 4 bases from V and 3 from J, leaving 9 bases between them. The CDR3 here is CASSQTSDYGYTF. As DNA, the CDR3 is TGTGCCAGCTCACAAACAAGTGACTATGGCTACACCTTC.

V and J are TRBV12-3 or TRBV12-4 and TRBJ1-2; D is unresolved. The ends were cut back, 5 bases at V and 3 bases at J, with 10 bases in the middle. The CDR3 extends over 13 amino acids. The chain's CDR3 is CASSVVGDYGYTF. In DNA, the CDR3 is TGTGCCAGCAGTGTCGTGGGAGACTATGGCTACACCTTC.

The chain uses TRBV7-6 and TRBJ2-1; 11 nucleotides agree with TRBD2. From germline, CDR1 is SGHVS and CDR2 FNYEAQ. The CDR3 has 16 residues. V was pared by 5 bases and J by 1 base, with 4 bases of the junction left unmatched. This CDR3 reads CASSTASGGSYNEQFF. The CDR3 coding sequence is TGTGCCAGCAGCACAGCTAGCGGGGGGTCCTACAATGAGCAGTTCTTC.

This rearrangement joins TRBV2 to TRBJ1-2; 7 nucleotides align to TRBD1. V lost 6 bases, J lost 4 bases, and 5 bases stayed unmatched. The CDR3 is made up of 13 amino acids. Germline CDR1 is SNHLY and CDR2 is FYNNEI. The CDR3 region has the DNA TGTGCCAGCAGATATTCAGGGGGCTATGGCTACACCTTC. This codes for CASRYSGGYGYTF.

This clone was seen more than once but under ten times. The rearrangement joins TRBV21-1 to TRBJ2-1; the table gives TRBD1 as D, unverified against the DNA. TRBV21-1 is a pseudogene. This CDR3 comprises 13 residues. CDR3 sequence reads: CASGGQAYNEQFF. The CDR3 nucleotides are TGTGCCAGCGGGGGACAGGCTTACAATGAGCAGTTCTTC.

This chain joins TRBV6-5 and TRBJ1-1, with D possibly TRBD1 on 6 matching bases. Trimming cost V 5 bases and J 7 bases, with 20 bases left between them. CDR3 length: 15 amino acids. The germline V gene has CDR1 MNHEY and CDR2 SVGAGI. The CDR3 region is CASSRVDRSYHEAFF. Written as DNA, the CDR3 is TGTGCCAGCAGTCGAGTTGACAGGTCCTACCATGAAGCTTTCTTT.

In this sample, this clone turned up once. The gene calls are TRBV10-3 and TRBJ2-5; 10 bases agree with TRBD1. This CDR3 spans 16 amino acids. Germline V gene sequence: CDR1 ENHRY, CDR2 SYGVKD. The V segment lost 3 bases and the J segment 4 bases; nucleotides outside the gene matches: 8. DNA for the CDR3: TGTGCCATCAGTGAAGGTCGGCGGGACAGGGGAGAGACCCAGTACTTC. Its translation is CAISEGRRDRGETQYF.

The sample holds a few counts of this clone. The chain joins TRBV6-5 to TRBJ2-3; 8 nucleotides match TRBD1. Germline assignment: CDR1 MNHEY and CDR2 SVGAGI. V gave up 3 bases and J gave up 5 bases; unmatched junction bases: 7. The CDR3 has 15 residues. The chain's CDR3 is CASSYQGAHGDTQYF. The CDR3 DNA reads TGTGCCAGCAGTTATCAGGGGGCGCACGGAGATACGCAGTATTTT.

The J gene is TRBJ1-5, the V gene TRBV30; D possibly corresponds to TRBD1 (5 bases). The germline V gene encodes CDR1 GTSNPN and CDR2 SVGIG (reference sequence). V was cut by 3 bases and J by 9 bases, with 15 bases left in between. This CDR3 contains 13 residues. The CDR3 DNA reads as TGTGCCTGGAGGGACCGGGCCGGGGGGCCCCAGCATTTT. Its translation is CAWRDRAGGPQHF.

The CDR3 nucleotides are TGTGCCAGCAGCTCCTCAACTAGCGGGGGAGCCGGGAGGCAGTACTTC. It specifies CASSSSTSGGAGRQYF. The V call is TRBV11-2, the J call TRBJ2-7; 11 bases are a match to TRBD2. Germline V gives CDR1 SGHAT, CDR2 FQNNGV. Trimming removed 4 bases from V and 9 bases from J; junction bases left unmatched: 14. This CDR3 region has 16 residues.

The CDR3 DNA sequence: TGCGCCAGCAGCCAGGGACAGGGAGCTTACAATGAGCAGTTCTTC. Protein product: CASSQGQGAYNEQFF. The gene calls are TRBV5-1 and TRBJ2-1; 9 bases align to TRBD1. The CDR3 contains 15 residues. Germline CDR1 SGHRS, CDR2 YFSETQ. V trimming: 4 bases; J trimming: 4 bases; junction bases outside the gene matches: 6.

This chain links TRBV7-3 with TRBJ2-5, with 11 bases that match TRBD2. The CDR3 contains 18 residues. The germline CDR1 and CDR2 sequences are SGHTA and FQGTGA. The junction had 10 bases not matched to a gene; V was cut back by 3 bases and J by 1 base. The CDR3: CASSFPSGGTSFQETQYF. The CDR3 nucleotides read TGTGCCAGCAGCTTCCCTAGCGGGGGGACTTCTTTCCAAGAGACCCAGTACTTC.

The genes are TRBV21-1 and TRBJ2-2; the table's D call of TRBD2 was not tested on the DNA. TRBV21-1 is a listed pseudogene. This CDR3 has 15 residues. CDR3 DNA sequence: TGTGCCAGCAGACCCCGGGAGTCCAACACCGGGGAGCTGTTTTTT. Amino acid sequence: CASRPRESNTGELFF.

The V gene is TRBV5-1, the J gene TRBJ2-7, with 11 positions matching TRBD1. The length of the CDR3 is 13 residues. V lost 4 bases and J lost 9; bases outside the gene matches: 6. Germline V gene sequence: CDR1 SGHRS, CDR2 YFSETQ. The CDR3 DNA is TGCGCCAGCAGCGCCGGACAGGGGGCGCGGCAGTACTTC. This sequence encodes CASSAGQGARQYF. Supplemented by reference TRBV5-1 and TRBJ2-7, the full variable domain reads KAGVTQTPRYLIKTRGQQVTLSCSPISGHRSVSWYQQTPGQGLQFLFEYFSETQRNKGNFPGRFSGRQFSNSRSEMNVSTLELGDSALYLCASSAGQGARQYFGPGTRLTVT.

V is TRBV5-8 and J is TRBJ2-1, with TRBD2 matching 8 bases. CDR1 is SGHTS, CDR2 YDEGEE, per germline. The length of the CDR3 is 15 residues. V was pared by 1 base and J by 4 bases, with 4 bases of the junction left unmatched. The DNA for the CDR3 is TGTGCCAGCAGCTTGCGGGGGGGGGTTTACAATGAGCAGTTCTTC. Amino acid sequence: CASSLRGGVYNEQFF.